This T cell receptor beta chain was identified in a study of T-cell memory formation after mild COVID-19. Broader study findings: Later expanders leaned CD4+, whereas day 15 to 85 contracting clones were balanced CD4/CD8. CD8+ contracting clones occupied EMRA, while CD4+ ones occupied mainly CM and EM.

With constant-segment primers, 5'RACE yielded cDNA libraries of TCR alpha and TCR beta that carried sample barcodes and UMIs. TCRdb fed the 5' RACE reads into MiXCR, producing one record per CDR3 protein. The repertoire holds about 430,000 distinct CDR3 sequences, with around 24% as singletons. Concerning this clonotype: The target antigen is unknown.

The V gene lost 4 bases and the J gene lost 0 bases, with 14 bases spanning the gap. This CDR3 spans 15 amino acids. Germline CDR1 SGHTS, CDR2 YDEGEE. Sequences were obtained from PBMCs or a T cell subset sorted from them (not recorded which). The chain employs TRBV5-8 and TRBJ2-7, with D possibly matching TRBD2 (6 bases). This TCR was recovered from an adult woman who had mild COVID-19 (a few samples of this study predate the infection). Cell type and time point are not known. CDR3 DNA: TGTGCCAGCAGCCCCTACCCCGGGAGCTCCTACGAGCAGTACTTC. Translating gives CASSPYPGSSYEQYF.